The source of this T cell receptor (beta chain) is a study of CD8 T cells in ankylosing spondylitis. Notes on the study in general: Disease-associated clones were CD8+ and fairly uncommon in peripheral blood. A TCR beta motif of several highly homologous variants seemed to mark ankylosing spondylitis blood.

It was by quantitative 5'-RACE with molecular barcodes that TCR beta libraries were made. MiXCR, run by TCRdb on the 5' RACE reads, gives a single entry per CDR3 protein. This sample carries hundreds of thousands of distinct CDR3 sequences, roughly a sixth of them seen once, and the ten largest clones take 0.95% to 1.1%. Trimming left V 2 bases short and J 0 bases short, with 13 bases between. Looked up from germline, CDR1 is SGHTA and CDR2 is FQGNSA. The CDR3 extends over 16 amino acids. Comments on this clonotype: What it binds is not known.

Sequencing used blood, either unsorted or a sorted T cell fraction (not recorded which). The chain joins TRBV7-2 to TRBJ1-2; D call uncertain. The TCR sequence derives from a male donor with ankylosing spondylitis. The CDR3 DNA is TGTGCCAGCAGCTTACAACACGTACCGACTAACTATGGCTACACCTTC. As protein: CASSLQHVPTNYGYTF. Full variable domain (rest looked up from reference TRBV7-2 and TRBJ1-2): GAGVSQSPSNKVTEKGKDVELRCDPISGHTALYWYRQSLGQGLEFLIYFQGNSAPDKSGLPSDRFSAERTGGSVSTLTIQRTQQEDSAVYLCASSLQHVPTNYGYTFGSGTRLTVV.